The following is a T cell receptor beta chain sequence with its context. Its specificity is unknown. This sample was taken from a study of T cells after yellow fever vaccination. Findings and caveats of the study: Reappearing after the booster were most of the clones from primary vaccination (roughly 95% CD4, roughly 86% CD8). A faster peak, day 5 versus 15, was reached by the weaker secondary response.

By 5'RACE template switching, TCR cDNA was produced, with a universal primer site and UMIs added in the process. Each CDR3 protein is one row after TCRdb ran MiXCR on the 5' RACE reads. This table holds 550,000 to 750,000 distinct CDR3 sequences, approximately 12% found once. This CDR3 has 15 amino acids. Germline lookup yields CDR1 SQVTM and CDR2 ANQGSEA. Trimming stripped 4 bases from V and 2 bases from J, with 16 bases between. The sample here was PBMCs, taken on the day of the yellow fever booster vaccination. The sequence was collected from a man younger than 45 who received the YFV17D yellow fever vaccine. V usage is TRBV29-1 and J usage is TRBJ2-3, with D possibly matching TRBD1 (5 bases). CDR3 sequence reads: CSVGTLGQVTDTQYF. CDR3 DNA: TGCAGCGTTGGGACATTGGGGCAGGTCACAGATACGCAGTATTTT.